Sequencing of this T cell receptor (beta chain) was carried out in a study of tumor-infiltrating lymphocytes in primary liver carcinoma. Study results and limitations: Reduced overlap was seen in tumor-adjacent and tumor-blood pairs versus tumor region pairs.

The CDR3 runs 13 residues. The ends were cut back, 6 bases at V and 5 bases at J, with 13 bases in the middle. The study co-extracted DNA and RNA from 20-30 mg of unsorted bulk tissue. Cases comprised patients with primary liver carcinoma who received surgical resection. Of note for this clonotype: No antigen is known for it.

The investigators made TCR beta cDNA from about 0.45 ug total RNA, using a constant-region primer. Investigators got TCR beta libraries out of three nested multiplex PCR rounds, done with slightly modified ARM-PCR. The first two PCR rounds used TRBV1-TRBV30 primers with a Cbeta primer, roughly 10 cycles each. TCRdb passed the multiplex PCR reads through MiXCR, listing each CDR3 protein once. Of approximately 46,000 distinct CDR3 sequences listed, roughly 75% are singletons. This TCR was sampled from a woman in her 30s with primary liver carcinoma and hepatitis B virus infection. V usage is TRBV12-3 or TRBV12-4 and J usage is TRBJ1-2; possible D gene TRBD1, 5 bases. Sample: tumor-adjacent normal liver tissue. Here the CDR3 reads CASSFRTLYGYTF. DNA of the CDR3: TGTGCCAGCAGCTTTCGGACACTTTATGGCTACACCTTC.